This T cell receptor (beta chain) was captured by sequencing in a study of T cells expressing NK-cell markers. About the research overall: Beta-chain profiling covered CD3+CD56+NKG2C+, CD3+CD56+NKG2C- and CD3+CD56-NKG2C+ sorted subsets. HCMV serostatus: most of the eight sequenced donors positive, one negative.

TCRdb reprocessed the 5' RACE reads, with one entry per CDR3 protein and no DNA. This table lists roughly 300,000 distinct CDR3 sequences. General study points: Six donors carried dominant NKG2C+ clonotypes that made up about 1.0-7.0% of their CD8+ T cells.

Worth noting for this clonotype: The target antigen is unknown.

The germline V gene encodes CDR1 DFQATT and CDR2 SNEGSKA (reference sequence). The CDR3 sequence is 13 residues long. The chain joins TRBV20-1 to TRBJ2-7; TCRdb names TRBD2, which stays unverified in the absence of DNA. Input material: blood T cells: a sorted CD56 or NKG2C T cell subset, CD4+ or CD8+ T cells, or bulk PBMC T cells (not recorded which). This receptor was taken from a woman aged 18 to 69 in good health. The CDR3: CSARGLATYEQYF.